This TCR beta chain emerged from a study of cytomegalovirus exposure and HLA in healthy donors. Findings and limits, study-wide: A previous analysis found most TCR beta V segments productive roughly 87% or roughly 30% of the time.

Researchers ran the PCR with 60 Vbeta and 13 Jbeta primers. TCRdb's table, derived via immunoSEQ multiplex PCR, lists solely in-frame clones and lacks some. The table includes 140,000 or so clones, over 55% detected once. This clone occurred once. Its antigen is as yet unknown. One end of the junction varies from germline; a read error may be responsible. The CDR3 extends over 11 amino acids. Germline-derived CDR1 and CDR2 are GTSNPN and SVGIG (reference sequence). This receptor was identified in a man aged 35-49 years in good health and CMV-seronegative. The gene calls are TRBV30 and TRBJ2-7; no clear D gene. The material sequenced was PBMCs. CDR3 residues: CAWAQDHEQCF. CDR3 in DNA: TGTGCCTGGGCTCAGGATCACGAGCAGTGCTTC.